These T cell receptor beta chains were read from a single sample in a study of blood T cell repertoires in COVID-19. TCRdb keeps only in-frame clones here, not all; method: immunoSEQ multiplex PCR. The repertoire holds 200,000 to 250,000 clones, 86% seen once, with about 4.6% in the top ten. Input material: PBMCs or T cells enriched from blood (not recorded which). These receptors came from a woman aged 25 to 39 who had been exposed to COVID-19. Both conserved end residues are part of each CDR3. The D gene is left open where the match is weak. A clone size is listed for some rows: how often the clone was seen (once, few, many), or a class if it is expanded.

V,D,J,length,size,CDR3,DNA
TRBV11-2,.,TRBJ2-1,14,.,CASTLTVSYNEQFF,TGTGCCAGCACCCTGACAGTGTCCTACAATGAGCAGTTCTTC
TRBV29-1,TRBD2,TRBJ2-5,19,.,CSVAGWRGLAGGQVETQYF,TGCAGCGTCGCCGGATGGCGGGGTCTAGCGGGGGGGCAGGTAGAGACCCAGTACTTC
TRBV23-1,.,TRBJ1-1,16,.,CASSQSRSGRHTEAFF,TGCGCCAGCAGTCAATCGCGTTCAGGGCGGCACACTGAAGCTTTCTTT
TRBV5-1,.,TRBJ1-3,16,.,CASSWAVGEAGNTIYF,TGCGCCAGCAGCTGGGCCGTAGGGGAAGCTGGAAACACCATATATTTT
TRBV7-8,TRBD2,TRBJ2-3,17,.,CASSPGGGGGFADTQYF,TGTGCCAGCAGTCCCGGTGGGGGCGGGGGGTTCGCAGATACGCAGTATTTT
TRBV3-1/TRBV3-2,.,TRBJ1-2,14,.,CASSPSGQYYGYTF,TGTGCCAGCAGCCCCTCCGGACAGTACTATGGCTACACCTTC
TRBV3-1/TRBV3-2,TRBD2,TRBJ2-5,16,.,CASSHAGTRDGETQYF,TGTGCCAGCAGCCATGCTGGGACTAGGGATGGGGAGACCCAGTACTTC
TRBV2,TRBD1,TRBJ1-5,15,once,CASRGQGEINQPQHF,TGTGCCAGCAGGGGCCAGGGGGAAATCAATCAGCCCCAGCATTTT
TRBV7-6,.,TRBJ2-1,16,.,CASSPPGRGTHNEQFF,TGTGCCAGCAGCCCGCCCGGTAGGGGGACCCACAATGAGCAGTTCTTC
TRBV5-1,.,TRBJ2-2,13,.,CASSDPGRLELFF,TGCGCCAGCAGCGATCCGGGTCGATTGGAGCTGTTTTTT
TRBV19,.,TRBJ1-5,13,once,CASSLGLGSPQHF,TGTGCCAGTAGTCTAGGATTGGGGAGTCCCCAGCATTTT
TRBV11-3,.,TRBJ1-1,15,.,CASSLNSMMNTEAFF,TGTGCCAGCAGCTTGAATAGTATGATGAACACTGAAGCTTTCTTT
TRBV3-1/TRBV3-2,.,TRBJ1-1,15,few,CASSRFQGGNTEAFF,TGTGCCAGCAGCCGATTTCAGGGTGGGAACACTGAAGCTTTCTTT
TRBV5-1,.,TRBJ2-2,14,.,CASSLDGGPGELFF,TGCGCCAGCAGCTTGGATGGGGGCCCGGGGGAGCTGTTTTTT
TRBV2,.,TRBJ1-2,14,.,CARGPRGYHYGYTF,TGTGCCAGGGGGCCGCGTGGCTATCACTATGGCTACACCTTC
TRBV11-3,.,TRBJ2-2,15,.,CASSLLMGSTGELFF,TGTGCCAGCAGCCTCCTGATGGGGAGCACCGGGGAGCTGTTTTTT
TRBV6-5,.,TRBJ1-2,16,.,CASSFVTGLEGYGYTF,TGTGCCAGCAGTTTCGTTACAGGGCTTGAAGGGTATGGCTACACCTTC
TRBV18,.,TRBJ1-2,14,.,CASSPLEGTYGYTF,TGTGCCAGCTCACCACTGGAGGGTACCTATGGCTACACCTTC
TRBV5-1,.,TRBJ2-3,13,once,CASSLAGRDTQYF,TGCGCCAGCAGCTTGGCAGGTCGGGATACGCAGTATTTT
TRBV4-2,.,TRBJ2-7,12,.,CASSQAGYEQYF,TGTGCCAGCAGCCAAGCGGGGTACGAGCAGTACTTC
TRBV10-1,TRBD1,TRBJ2-2,13,.,CASSLTGSGELFF,TGCGCCAGCAGTCTGACAGGGTCCGGGGAGCTGTTTTTT
TRBV10-2,.,TRBJ2-3,14,.,CASKGGGVTDTQYF,TGCGCCAGCAAGGGAGGCGGGGTTACAGATACGCAGTATTTT
TRBV24-1,.,TRBJ2-2,14,.,CATRAERDTGELFF,TGTGCCACCAGGGCAGAGAGGGACACCGGGGAGCTGTTTTTT